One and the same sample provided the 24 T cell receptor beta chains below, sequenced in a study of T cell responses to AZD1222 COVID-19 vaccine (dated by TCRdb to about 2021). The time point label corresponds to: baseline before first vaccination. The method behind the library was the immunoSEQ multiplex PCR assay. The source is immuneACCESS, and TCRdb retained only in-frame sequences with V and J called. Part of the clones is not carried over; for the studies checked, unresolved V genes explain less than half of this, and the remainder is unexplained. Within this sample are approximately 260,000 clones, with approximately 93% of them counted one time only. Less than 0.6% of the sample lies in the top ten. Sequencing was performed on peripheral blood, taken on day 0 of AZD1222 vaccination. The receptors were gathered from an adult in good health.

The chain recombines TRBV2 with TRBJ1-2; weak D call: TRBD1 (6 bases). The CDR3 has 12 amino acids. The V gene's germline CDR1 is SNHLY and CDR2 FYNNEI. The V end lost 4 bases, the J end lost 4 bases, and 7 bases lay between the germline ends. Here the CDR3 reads CASSVGGYGYTF. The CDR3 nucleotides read TGTGCCAGCAGTGTAGGGGGCTATGGCTACACCTTC.

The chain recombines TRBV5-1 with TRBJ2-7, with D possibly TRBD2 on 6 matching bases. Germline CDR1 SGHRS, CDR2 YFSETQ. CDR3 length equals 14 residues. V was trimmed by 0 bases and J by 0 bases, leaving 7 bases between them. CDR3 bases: TGCGCCAGCAGCTTGGTGGGGGGCTCCTACGAGCAGTACTTC. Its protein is CASSLVGGSYEQYF.

Here the CDR3 DNA reads TGTGCCAGCAGACCCGACAGGGGGCTTTACTACGAGCAGTACTTC. It specifies CASRPDRGLYYEQYF. The chain is built from TRBV28 and TRBJ2-7, with 10 positions matching TRBD1. Germline CDR1 is MDHEN and CDR2 is SYDVKM. This CDR3 contains 15 residues. V lost 6 bases, J lost 3 bases, and 8 bases stayed unmatched.

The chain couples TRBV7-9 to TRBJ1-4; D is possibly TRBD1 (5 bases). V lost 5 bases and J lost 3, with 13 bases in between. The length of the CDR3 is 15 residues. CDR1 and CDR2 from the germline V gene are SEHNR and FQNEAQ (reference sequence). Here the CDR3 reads CASSGSGTANEKLFF. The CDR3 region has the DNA TGTGCCAGCAGCGGATCCGGGACGGCTAATGAAAAACTGTTTTTT.

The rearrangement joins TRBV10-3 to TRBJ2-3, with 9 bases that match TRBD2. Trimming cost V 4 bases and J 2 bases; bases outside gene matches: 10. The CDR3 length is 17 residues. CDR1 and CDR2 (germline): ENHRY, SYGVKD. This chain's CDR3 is CAISGPASGEITDTQYF. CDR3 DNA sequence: TGTGCCATCAGTGGCCCGGCTAGCGGGGAGATCACAGATACGCAGTATTTT.

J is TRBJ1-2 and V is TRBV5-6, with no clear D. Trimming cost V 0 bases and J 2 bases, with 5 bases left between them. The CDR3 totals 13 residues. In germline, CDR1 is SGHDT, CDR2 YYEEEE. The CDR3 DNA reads TGTGCCAGCAGCTTGGGCAGAAACTATGGCTACACCTTC. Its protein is CASSLGRNYGYTF.

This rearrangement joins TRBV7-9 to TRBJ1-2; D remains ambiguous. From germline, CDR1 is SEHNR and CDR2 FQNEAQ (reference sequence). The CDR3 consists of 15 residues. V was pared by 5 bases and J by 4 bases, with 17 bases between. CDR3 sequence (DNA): TGTGCCAGCAGCCCACCTGATGGGGTCTTCTATGGCTACACCTTC. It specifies CASSPPDGVFYGYTF.

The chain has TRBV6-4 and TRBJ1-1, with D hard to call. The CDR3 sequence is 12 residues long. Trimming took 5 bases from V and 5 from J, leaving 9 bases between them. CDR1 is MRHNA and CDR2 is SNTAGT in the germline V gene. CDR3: CASSPGGTEAFF. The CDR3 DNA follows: TGTGCCAGCAGTCCCGGCGGGACTGAAGCTTTCTTT.

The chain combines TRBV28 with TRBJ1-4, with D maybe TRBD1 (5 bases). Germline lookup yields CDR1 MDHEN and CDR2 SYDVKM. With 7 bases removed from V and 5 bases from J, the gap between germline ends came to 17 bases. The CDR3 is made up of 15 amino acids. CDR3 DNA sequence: TGTGCCAGCATACCGGGGGGGAGCCCAAATGAAAAACTGTTTTTT. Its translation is CASIPGGSPNEKLFF. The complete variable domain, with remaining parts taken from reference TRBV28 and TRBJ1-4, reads DVKVTQSSRYLVKRTGEKVFLECVQDMDHENMFWYRQDPGLGLRLIYFSYDVKMKEKGDIPEGYSVSREKKERFSLILESASTNQTSMYLCASIPGGSPNEKLFFGSGTQLSVL.

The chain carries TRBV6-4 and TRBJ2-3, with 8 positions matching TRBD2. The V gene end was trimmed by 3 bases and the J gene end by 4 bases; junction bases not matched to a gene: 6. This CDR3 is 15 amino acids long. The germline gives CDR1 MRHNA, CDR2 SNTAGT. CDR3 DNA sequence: TGTGCCAGCAGTGATGGGACTAGGACCTCAGATACGCAGTATTTT. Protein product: CASSDGTRTSDTQYF.

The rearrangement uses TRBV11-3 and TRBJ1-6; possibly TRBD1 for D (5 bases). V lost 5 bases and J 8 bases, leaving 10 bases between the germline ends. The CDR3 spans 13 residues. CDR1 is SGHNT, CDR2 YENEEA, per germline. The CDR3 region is CASSPGRDSPLHF. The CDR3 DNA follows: TGTGCCAGCAGCCCGGGACGGGATTCACCCCTCCACTTT. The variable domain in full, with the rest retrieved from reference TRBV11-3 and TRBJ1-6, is EAGVVQSPRYKIIEKKQPVAFWCNPISGHNTLYWYLQNLGQGPELLIRYENEEAVDDSQLPKDRFSAERLKGVDSTLKIQPAELGDSAVYLCASSPGRDSPLHFGNGTRLTVT.

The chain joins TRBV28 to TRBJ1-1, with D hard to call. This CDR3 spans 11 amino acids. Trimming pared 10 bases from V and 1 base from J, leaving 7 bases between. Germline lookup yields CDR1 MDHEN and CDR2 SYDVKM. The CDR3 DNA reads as TGTGCCACAGATGGGAACACTGAAGCTTTCTTT. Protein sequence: CATDGNTEAFF.

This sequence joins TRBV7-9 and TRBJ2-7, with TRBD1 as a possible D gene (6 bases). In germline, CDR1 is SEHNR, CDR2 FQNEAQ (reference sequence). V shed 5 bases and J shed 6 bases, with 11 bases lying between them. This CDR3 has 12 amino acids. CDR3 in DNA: TGTGCCAGCAGCACCACAGGGTCCGAGCAGTACTTC. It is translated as CASSTTGSEQYF.

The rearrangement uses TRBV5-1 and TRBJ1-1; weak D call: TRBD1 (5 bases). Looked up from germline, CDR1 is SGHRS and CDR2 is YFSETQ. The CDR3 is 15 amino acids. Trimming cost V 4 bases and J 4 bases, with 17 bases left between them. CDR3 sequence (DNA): TGCGCCAGCAGCACGTCCCGGGGGAAGAGCACTGAAGCTTTCTTT. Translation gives CASSTSRGKSTEAFF.

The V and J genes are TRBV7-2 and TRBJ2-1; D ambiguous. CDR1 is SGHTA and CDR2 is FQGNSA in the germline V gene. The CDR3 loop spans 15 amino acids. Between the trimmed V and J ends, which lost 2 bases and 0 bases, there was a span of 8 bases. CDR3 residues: CASSLPALSYNEQFF. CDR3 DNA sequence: TGTGCCAGCAGCTTACCTGCCCTCTCCTACAATGAGCAGTTCTTC.

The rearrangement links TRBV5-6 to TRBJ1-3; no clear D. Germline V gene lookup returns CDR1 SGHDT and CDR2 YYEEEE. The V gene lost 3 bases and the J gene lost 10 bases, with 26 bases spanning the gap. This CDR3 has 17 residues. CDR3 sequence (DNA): TGTGCCAGCAGCTCCGCCACAGTCGTGGCTAGCAAAGGTACCATATATTTT. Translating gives CASSSATVVASKGTIYF. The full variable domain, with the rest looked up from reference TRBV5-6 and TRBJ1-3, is DAGVTQSPTHLIKTRGQQVTLRCSPKSGHDTVSWYQQALGQGPQFIFQYYEEEERQRGNFPDRFSGHQFPNYSSELNVNALLLGDSALYLCASSSATVVASKGTIYFGEGSWLTVV.

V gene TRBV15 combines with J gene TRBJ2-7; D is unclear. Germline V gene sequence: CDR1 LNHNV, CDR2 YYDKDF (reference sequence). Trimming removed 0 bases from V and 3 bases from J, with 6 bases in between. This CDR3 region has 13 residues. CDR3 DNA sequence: TGTGCCACCAGCAGAGATATCAGCTACGAGCAGTACTTC. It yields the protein CATSRDISYEQYF.

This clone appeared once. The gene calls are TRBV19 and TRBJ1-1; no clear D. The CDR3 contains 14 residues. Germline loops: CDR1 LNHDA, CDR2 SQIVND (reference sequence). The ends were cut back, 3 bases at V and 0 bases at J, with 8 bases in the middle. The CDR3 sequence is CASSIGEMNTEAFF. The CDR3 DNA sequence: TGTGCCAGTAGTATCGGCGAGATGAACACTGAAGCTTTCTTT.

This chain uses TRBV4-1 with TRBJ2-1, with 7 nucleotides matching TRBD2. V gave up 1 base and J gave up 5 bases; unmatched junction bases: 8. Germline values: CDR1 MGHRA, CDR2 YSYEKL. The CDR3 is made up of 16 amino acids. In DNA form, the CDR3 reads TGCGCCAGCAGCCAAGGCCGGGGAGGGAAGAACAATGAGCAGTTCTTC. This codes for CASSQGRGGKNNEQFF.

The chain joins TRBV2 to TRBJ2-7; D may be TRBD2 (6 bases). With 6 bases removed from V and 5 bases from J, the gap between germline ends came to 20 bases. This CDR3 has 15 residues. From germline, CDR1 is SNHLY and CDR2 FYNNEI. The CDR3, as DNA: TGTGCCAGCAGGCTCCGGGAGTCAACGTACCACGAGCAGTACTTC. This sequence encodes CASRLRESTYHEQYF.

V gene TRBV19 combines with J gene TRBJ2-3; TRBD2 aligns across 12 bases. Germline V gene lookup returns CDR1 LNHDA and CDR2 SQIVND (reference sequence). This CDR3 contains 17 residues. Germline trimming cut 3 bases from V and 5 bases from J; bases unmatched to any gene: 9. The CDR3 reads CASSIPGLAGGKDTQYF. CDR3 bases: TGTGCCAGTAGTATCCCTGGGCTAGCGGGGGGGAAAGATACGCAGTATTTT.

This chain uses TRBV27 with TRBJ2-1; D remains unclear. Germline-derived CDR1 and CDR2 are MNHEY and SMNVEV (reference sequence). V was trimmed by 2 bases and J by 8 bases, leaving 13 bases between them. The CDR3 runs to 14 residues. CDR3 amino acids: CASSLLGGSDEQFF. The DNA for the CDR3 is TGTGCCAGCAGTTTACTTGGTGGTTCCGATGAGCAGTTCTTC.

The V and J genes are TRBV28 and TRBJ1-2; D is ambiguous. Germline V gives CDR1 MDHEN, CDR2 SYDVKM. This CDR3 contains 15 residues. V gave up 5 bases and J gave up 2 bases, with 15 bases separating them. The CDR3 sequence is CASSPWVVGNYGYTF. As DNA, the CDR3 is TGTGCCAGCAGTCCGTGGGTAGTAGGGAACTATGGCTACACCTTC.

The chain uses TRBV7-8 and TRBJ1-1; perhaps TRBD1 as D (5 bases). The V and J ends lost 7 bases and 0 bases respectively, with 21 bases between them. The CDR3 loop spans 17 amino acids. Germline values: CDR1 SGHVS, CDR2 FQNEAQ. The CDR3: CASTLVGGGYMNTEAFF. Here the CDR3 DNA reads TGTGCCAGCACCCTGGTCGGGGGAGGGTACATGAACACTGAAGCTTTCTTT.